Detailed here is one TCR beta chain. This clonotype came up many times. Its antigen has not been determined. Per-base quality was not reported, and no clone a single base away is much larger than it. Every donor in the study was a healthy Caucasian. The twin cohort consisted of three pairs of female monozygotic twins, all aged about 18 to 30 years. Peripheral blood mononuclear cells were the source from which RNA for the TCR libraries was isolated. The library came from 5' RACE. The sequencer listed for this sample is Illumina HiSeq 2000. A universal primer binding site was added through template switching, and the final cDNA carried a unique molecular identifier so that TCR cDNA molecules could be counted accurately. First-strand cDNA for TCR alpha and beta chains was synthesized from specific primers in the conserved constant-segment region. Each cDNA library was double barcoded, with a SMART-Mk sample barcode plus Illumina barcodes, to control for contamination. TruSeq adapter sequences and Illumina sample barcodes were added in two successive PCR steps. TCR alpha and beta cDNA libraries were sequenced on the Illumina HiSeq platform with custom primers. In the authors' own workflow: Raw reads were processed with MiGEC to extract unique molecular identifiers, and MiXCR was used to determine CDR3 positions. Recombination models were inferred per individual with the repgenHMM and IGoR tools using an EM algorithm. The analysis of shared clonotypes was done with the tcR package in R, with sharing normalized by the product of cloneset sizes. To study raw recombination without the effects of thymic and clonal selection, out-of-frame nonproductive sequences were analyzed. Using fastp trimming at Q25 and MiXCR clonotype assembly, TCRdb reanalyzed the public sequencing data and kept in-frame beta chains. Every distinct CDR3 protein forms one entry, paired with its most common genes and DNA. The V and J calls and clone size are TCRdb's, not the authors'. The sample table shows 500,000 to 650,000 distinct CDR3 sequences, and just over 7% are seen once. Of the sample, roughly 1.6% falls within the top ten clones.

The source of the sample is a study of identical twins (dated by TCRdb to the mid-2010s). General notes on the study: TCR alpha and beta repertoires from monozygotic twins, unrelated adults of various ages and cord blood were deep-sequenced to test whether fetal clonotypes persist. To rule out contamination, the twin experiments were replicated at different times with different library preparation protocols.

What the study reported, not specific to this receptor: Invariant T cells such as MAIT and iNKT could partly confound zero-insertion analyses, though diverse VJ usage argued against this for most clonotypes. In monozygotic twins, recombination models systematically underestimated out-of-frame TCR alpha sharing, but the models matched the sharing seen between unrelated individuals. Because the same donors could not be followed over many years, the conclusions relied on cross-sectional statistical analysis. Abundant cord blood beta clonotypes carried fewer insertions; young adult naive repertoires showed a weaker similar trend, while memory repertoires showed none. The excess sharing between twins in beta out-of-frame sequences was weaker because fewer shared sequences reduced the signal-to-noise ratio. Compared with coincidental sharing between unrelated individuals, out-of-frame TCR alpha sequences shared between twins had an excess of sequences with low generation probability.

CDR1 and CDR2, looked up from the germline V gene, are MDHEN and SYDVKM. From the cysteine through the phenylalanine, the CDR3 covers 13 amino acids. The retained sequence is limited to the CDR3, 39 bases, with the frame set at the first base. V was cut back by 5 bases and J by 2 bases, leaving a gap of 9 bases between them. These records were also assigned to another study, of yellow fever vaccine responses in identical twins. As the second study states: According to the authors, the vaccine-induced T cell response in identical twins seemed to be partly convergent and partly specific to each individual. In identical twins, the study followed T cell clones that responded to the vaccine with precision.

The sample comprised PBMCs. The V and J segments used are TRBV28 and TRBJ1-2; the D gene is perhaps TRBD1, from 5 matching bases. This clonotype was obtained from a woman under 30 in good health. This receptor has the CDR3 CASSLRQNYGYTF. The DNA reads as follows: TGTGCCAGCAGTCTTCGACAGAACTATGGCTACACCTTC.